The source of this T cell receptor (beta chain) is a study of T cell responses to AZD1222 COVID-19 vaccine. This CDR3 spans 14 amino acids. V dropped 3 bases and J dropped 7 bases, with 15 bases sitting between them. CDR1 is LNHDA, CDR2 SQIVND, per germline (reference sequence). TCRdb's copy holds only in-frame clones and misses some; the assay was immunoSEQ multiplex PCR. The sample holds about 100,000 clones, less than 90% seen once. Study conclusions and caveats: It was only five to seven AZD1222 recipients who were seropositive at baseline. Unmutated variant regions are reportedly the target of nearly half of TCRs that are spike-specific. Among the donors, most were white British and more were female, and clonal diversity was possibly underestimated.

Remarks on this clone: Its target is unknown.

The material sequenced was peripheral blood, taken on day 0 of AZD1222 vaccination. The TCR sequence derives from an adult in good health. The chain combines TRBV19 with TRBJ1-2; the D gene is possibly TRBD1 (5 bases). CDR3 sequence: CASSMGPAGFGYTF. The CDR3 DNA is TGTGCCAGTAGTATGGGACCCGCAGGATTTGGCTACACCTTC.